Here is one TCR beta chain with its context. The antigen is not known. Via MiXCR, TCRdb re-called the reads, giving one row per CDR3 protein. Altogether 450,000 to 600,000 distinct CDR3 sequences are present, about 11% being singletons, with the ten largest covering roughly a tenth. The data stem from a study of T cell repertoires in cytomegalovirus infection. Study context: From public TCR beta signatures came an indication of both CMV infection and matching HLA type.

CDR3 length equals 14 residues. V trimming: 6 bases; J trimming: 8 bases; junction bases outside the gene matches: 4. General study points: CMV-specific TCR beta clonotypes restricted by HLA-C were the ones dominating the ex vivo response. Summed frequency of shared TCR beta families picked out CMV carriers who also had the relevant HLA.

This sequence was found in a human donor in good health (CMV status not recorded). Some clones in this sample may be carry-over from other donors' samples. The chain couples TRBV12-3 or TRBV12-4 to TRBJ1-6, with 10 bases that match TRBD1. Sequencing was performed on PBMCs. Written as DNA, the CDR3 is TGTGCCAGCAGAACGACAGGGGGCGATTCACCCCTCCACTTT. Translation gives CASRTTGGDSPLHF.